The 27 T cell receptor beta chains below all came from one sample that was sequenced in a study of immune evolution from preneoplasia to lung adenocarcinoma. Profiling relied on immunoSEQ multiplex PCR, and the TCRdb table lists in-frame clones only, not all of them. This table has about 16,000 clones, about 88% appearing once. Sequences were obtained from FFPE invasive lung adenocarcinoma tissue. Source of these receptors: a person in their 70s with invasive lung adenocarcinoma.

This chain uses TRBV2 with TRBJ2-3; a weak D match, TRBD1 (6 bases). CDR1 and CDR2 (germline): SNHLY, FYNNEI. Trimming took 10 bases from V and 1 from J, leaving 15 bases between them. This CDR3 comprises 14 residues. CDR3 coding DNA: TGTGCCACCGCAGGCAGGGGAGGCACAGATACGCAGTATTTT. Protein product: CATAGRGGTDTQYF.

The CDR3 region is CASSLGGRPSTDTQYF. The CDR3 DNA follows: TGTGCCAGCAGCCTCGGGGGACGGCCGAGCACAGATACGCAGTATTTT. This chain joins TRBV7-2 and TRBJ2-3; tentative D call: TRBD2 (6 bases). The CDR3 covers 16 residues. V shed 5 bases and J shed 0 bases, with 15 bases lying between them. The germline gives CDR1 SGHTA, CDR2 FQGNSA.

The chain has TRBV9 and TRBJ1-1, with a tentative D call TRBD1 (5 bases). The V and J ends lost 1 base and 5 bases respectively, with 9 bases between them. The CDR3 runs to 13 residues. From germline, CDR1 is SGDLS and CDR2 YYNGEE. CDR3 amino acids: CASSVSGLTEAFF. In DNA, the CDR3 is TGTGCCAGCAGCGTATCAGGGTTGACTGAAGCTTTCTTT.

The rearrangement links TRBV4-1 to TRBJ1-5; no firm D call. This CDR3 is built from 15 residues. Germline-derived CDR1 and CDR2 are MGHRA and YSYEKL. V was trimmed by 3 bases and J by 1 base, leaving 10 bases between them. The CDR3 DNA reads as TGCGCCAGCAGCCAGGTTGACGTGAGCAATCAGCCCCAGCATTTT. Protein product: CASSQVDVSNQPQHF.

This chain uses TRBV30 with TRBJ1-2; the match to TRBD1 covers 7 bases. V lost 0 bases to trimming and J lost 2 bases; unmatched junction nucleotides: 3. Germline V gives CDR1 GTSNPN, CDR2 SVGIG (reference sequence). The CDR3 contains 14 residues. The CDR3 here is CAWSVLQGNYGYTF. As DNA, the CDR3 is TGTGCCTGGAGTGTTCTACAGGGGAACTATGGCTACACCTTC. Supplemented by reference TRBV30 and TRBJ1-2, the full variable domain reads SQTIHQWPATLVQPVGSPLSLECTVEGTSNPNLYWYRQAAGRGLQLLFYSVGIGQISSEVPQNLSASRPQDRQFILSSKKLLLSDSGFYLCAWSVLQGNYGYTFGSGTRLTVV.

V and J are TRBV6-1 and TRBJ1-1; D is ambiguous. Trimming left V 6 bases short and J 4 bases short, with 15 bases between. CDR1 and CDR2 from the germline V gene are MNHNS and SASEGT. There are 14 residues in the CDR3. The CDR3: CASRIVRSGTEAFF. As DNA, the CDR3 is TGTGCCAGCAGGATAGTACGATCCGGCACTGAAGCTTTCTTT.

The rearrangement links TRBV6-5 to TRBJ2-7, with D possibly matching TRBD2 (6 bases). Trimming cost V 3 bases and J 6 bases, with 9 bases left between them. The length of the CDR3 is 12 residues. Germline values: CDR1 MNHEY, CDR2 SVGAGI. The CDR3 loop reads CASSYYGGEQYF. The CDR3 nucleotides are TGTGCCAGCAGTTATTACGGGGGCGAGCAGTACTTC.

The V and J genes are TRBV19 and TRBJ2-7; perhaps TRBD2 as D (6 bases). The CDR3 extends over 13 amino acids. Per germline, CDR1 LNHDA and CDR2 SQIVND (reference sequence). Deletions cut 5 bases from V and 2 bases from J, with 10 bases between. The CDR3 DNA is TGTGCCAGTAGTCCCCGCGGGGCCTACGAGCAGTACTTC. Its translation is CASSPRGAYEQYF.

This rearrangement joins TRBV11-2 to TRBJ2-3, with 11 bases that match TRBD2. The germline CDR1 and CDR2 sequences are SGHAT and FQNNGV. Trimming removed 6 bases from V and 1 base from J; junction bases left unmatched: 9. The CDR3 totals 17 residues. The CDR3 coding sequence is TGTGCCAGCAGTATCCTAGCGGGGGGCCTGGGCACAGATACGCAGTATTTT. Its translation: CASSILAGGLGTDTQYF.

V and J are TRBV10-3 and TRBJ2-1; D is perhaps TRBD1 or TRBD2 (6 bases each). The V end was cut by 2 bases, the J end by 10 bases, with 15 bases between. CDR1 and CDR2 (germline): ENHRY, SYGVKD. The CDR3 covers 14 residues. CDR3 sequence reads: CAISERGDLSEQFF. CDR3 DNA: TGTGCCATCAGTGAGAGGGGGGACCTTTCCGAGCAGTTCTTC.

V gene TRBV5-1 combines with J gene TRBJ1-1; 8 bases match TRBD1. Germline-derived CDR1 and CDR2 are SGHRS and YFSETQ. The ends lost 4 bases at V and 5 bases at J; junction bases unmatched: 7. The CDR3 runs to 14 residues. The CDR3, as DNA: TGCGCCAGCAGCACAGACAGGGGAGGGACTGAAGCTTTCTTT. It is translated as CASSTDRGGTEAFF. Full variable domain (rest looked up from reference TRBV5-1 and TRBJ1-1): KAGVTQTPRYLIKTRGQQVTLSCSPISGHRSVSWYQQTPGQGLQFLFEYFSETQRNKGNFPGRFSGRQFSNSRSEMNVSTLELGDSALYLCASSTDRGGTEAFFGQGTRLTVV.

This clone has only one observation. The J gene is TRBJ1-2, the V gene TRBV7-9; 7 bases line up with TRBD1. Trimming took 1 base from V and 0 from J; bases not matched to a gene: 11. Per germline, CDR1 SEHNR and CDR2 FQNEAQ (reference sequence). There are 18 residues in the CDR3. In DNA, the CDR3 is TGTGCCAGCAGCTTAGTAGGACAGGACTTAACTGCTAACTATGGCTACACCTTC. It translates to CASSLVGQDLTANYGYTF.

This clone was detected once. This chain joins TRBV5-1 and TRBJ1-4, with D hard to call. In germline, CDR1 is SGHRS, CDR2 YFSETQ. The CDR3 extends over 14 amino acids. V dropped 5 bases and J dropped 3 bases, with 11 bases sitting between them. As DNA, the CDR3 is TGCGCCAGCAGTACTGGTGGGGCTAATGAAAAACTGTTTTTT. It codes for CASSTGGANEKLFF.

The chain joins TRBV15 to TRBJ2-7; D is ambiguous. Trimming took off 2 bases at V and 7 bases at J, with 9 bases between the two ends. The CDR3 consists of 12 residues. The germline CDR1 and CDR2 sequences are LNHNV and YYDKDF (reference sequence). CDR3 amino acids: CATSRQVGEQYF. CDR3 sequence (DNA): TGTGCCACCAGCAGACAAGTGGGGGAGCAGTACTTC.

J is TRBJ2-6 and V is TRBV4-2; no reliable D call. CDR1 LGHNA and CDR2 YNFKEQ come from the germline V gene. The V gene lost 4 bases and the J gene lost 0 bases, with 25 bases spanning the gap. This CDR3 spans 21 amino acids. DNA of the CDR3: TGTGCCAGCAGCCGTACCCGTGAGGTTGAGGTACGCCGCTCTGGGGCCAACGTCCTGACTTTC. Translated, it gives CASSRTREVEVRRSGANVLTF.

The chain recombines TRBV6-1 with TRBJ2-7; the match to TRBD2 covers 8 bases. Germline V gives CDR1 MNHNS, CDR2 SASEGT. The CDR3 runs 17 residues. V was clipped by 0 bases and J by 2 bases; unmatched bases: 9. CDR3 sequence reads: CASSEARLAGQPYEQYF. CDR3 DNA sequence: TGTGCCAGCAGTGAAGCGAGGCTAGCGGGTCAACCCTACGAGCAGTACTTC.

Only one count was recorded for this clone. The DNA of the CDR3 is TGTGCCAGCAGCTTAGGACAGCGCTCGAACACCGGGGAGCTGTTTTTT. It is translated as CASSLGQRSNTGELFF. This sequence joins TRBV11-2 and TRBJ2-2, with D maybe TRBD1 (5 bases). Trimming removed 1 base at V and 0 bases at J, with 9 bases between. The germline V gene encodes CDR1 SGHAT and CDR2 FQNNGV. The CDR3 totals 16 residues.

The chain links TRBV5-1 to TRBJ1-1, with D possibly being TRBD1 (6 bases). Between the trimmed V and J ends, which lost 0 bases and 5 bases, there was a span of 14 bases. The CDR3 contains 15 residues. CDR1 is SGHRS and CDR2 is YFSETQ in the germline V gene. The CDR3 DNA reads TGCGCCAGCAGCTTGGTATCAGGGGCCTATACTGAAGCTTTCTTT. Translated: CASSLVSGAYTEAFF.

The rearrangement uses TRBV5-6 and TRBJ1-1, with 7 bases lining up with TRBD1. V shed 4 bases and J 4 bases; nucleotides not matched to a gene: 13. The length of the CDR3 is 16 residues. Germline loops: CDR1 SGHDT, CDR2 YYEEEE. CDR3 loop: CASSLGIDRVGTEAFF. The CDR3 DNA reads TGTGCCAGCAGCCTCGGGATCGACAGGGTGGGCACTGAAGCTTTCTTT.

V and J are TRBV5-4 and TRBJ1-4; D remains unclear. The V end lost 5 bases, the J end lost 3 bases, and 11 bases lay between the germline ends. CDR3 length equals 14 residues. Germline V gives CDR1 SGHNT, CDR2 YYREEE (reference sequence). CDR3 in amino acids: CASRADQSNEKLFF. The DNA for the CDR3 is TGTGCCAGCAGAGCGGACCAATCTAATGAAAAACTGTTTTTT.

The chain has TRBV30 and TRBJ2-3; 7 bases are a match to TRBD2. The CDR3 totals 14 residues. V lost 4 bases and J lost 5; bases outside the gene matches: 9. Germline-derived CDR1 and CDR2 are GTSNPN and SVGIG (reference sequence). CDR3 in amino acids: CAWNPGGRGDTQYF. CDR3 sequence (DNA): TGTGCCTGGAATCCGGGAGGCCGAGGAGATACGCAGTATTTT.

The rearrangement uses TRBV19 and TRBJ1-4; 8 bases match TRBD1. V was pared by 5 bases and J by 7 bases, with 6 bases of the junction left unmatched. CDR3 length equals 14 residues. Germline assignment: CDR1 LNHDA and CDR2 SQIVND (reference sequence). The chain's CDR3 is CASSVDRGREKLFF. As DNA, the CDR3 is TGTGCCAGTAGTGTCGACAGGGGACGTGAAAAACTGTTTTTT.

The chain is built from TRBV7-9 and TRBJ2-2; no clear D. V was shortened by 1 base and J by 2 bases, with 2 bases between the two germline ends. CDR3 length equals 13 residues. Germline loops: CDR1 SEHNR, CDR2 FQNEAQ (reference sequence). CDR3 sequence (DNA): TGTGCCAGCAGCTTAGGTAACACCGGGGAGCTGTTTTTT. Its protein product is CASSLGNTGELFF.

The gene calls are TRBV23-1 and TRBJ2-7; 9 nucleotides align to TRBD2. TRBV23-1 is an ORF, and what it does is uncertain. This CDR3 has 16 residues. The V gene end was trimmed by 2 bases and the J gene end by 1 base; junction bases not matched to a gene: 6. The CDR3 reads CASSQVAGGPSYEQYF. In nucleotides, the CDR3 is TGCGCCAGCAGTCAAGTGGCGGGAGGGCCGTCCTACGAGCAGTACTTC.

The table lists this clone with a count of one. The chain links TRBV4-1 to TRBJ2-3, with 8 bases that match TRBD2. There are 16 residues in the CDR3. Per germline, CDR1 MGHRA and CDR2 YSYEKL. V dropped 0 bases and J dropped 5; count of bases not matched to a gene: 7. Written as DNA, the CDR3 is TGCGCCAGCAGCCAAGATTACGGCGGGGGGAAAGATACGCAGTATTTT. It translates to CASSQDYGGGKDTQYF.

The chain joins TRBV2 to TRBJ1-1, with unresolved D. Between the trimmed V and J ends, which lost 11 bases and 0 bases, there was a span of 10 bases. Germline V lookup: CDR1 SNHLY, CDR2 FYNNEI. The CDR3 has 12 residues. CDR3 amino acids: CALRDMNTEAFF. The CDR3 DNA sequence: TGTGCCCTGAGGGATATGAACACTGAAGCTTTCTTT.

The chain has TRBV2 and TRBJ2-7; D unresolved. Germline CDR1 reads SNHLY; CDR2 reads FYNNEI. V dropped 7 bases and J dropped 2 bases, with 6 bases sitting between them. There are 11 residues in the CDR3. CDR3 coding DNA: TGTGCCAGCAAACGGACCTACGAGCAGTACTTC. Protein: CASKRTYEQYF.